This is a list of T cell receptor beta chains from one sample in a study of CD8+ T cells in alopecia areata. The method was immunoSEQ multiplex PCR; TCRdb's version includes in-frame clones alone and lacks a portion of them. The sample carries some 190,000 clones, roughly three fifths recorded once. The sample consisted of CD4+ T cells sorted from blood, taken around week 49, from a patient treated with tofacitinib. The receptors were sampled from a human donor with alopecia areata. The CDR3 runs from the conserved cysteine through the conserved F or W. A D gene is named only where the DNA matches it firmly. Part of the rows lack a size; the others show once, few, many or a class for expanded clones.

CASSQDERTEAFF TGCGCCAGCAGCCAAGATGAGAGGACTGAAGCTTTCTTT - TRBJ1-1 TRBV4-1 -
CAWRAPGDRGEQYF TGTGCCTGGAGAGCGCCCGGTGATCGGGGCGAGCAGTACTTC - TRBJ2-7 TRBV30 -
CASSLRDSVEAFF TGTGCCAGCAGCTTGCGGGACAGTGTTGAAGCTTTCTTT - TRBJ1-1 TRBV7-9 TRBD1
CASSLESRDKKLFF TGCGCCAGCAGCTTGGAGAGCCGGGATAAAAAACTGTTTTTT - TRBJ1-4 TRBV5-1 -
CASSPNTDTQYF TGTGCCAGCTCTCCTAACACAGATACGCAGTATTTT few TRBJ2-3 TRBV18 -
CSVEITNEKLFF TGCAGCGTGGAAATAACTAATGAAAAACTGTTTTTT - TRBJ1-4 TRBV29-1 -
CASSLWWDYTF TGTGCCAGCAGCTTATGGTGGGACTACACCTTC - TRBJ1-2 TRBV25-1 -
CSVAMTLMNTEAFF TGCAGCGTTGCCATGACGCTTATGAACACTGAAGCTTTCTTT - TRBJ1-1 TRBV29-1 -
CSARGGSGYTF TGCAGTGCTAGAGGGGGCTCGGGCTACACCTTC few TRBJ1-2 TRBV20-1 -
CASSLSGRGSYNEQFF TGTGCCAGCAGCTTGTCAGGGCGGGGTTCCTACAATGAGCAGTTCTTC - TRBJ2-1 TRBV5-4 -
CSVRDRAHEQYF TGCAGCGTTAGGGACAGGGCCCACGAGCAGTACTTC - TRBJ2-7 TRBV29-1 TRBD1
CSVGFKGGAEQYF TGCAGCGTTGGGTTTAAAGGGGGGGCCGAGCAGTACTTC - TRBJ2-7 TRBV29-1 -
CASRGKLGTDTQYF TGTGCCAGCAGGGGGAAGCTTGGCACAGATACGCAGTATTTT - TRBJ2-3 TRBV2 -
CASSTNNEQFF TGTGCCAGCAGCACCAACAATGAGCAGTTCTTC once TRBJ2-1 TRBV5-6 -
CASSLTTGREAFF TGTGCCAGCAGCTTGACGACAGGGCGGGAAGCTTTCTTT - TRBJ1-1 TRBV5-6 TRBD1
CSVEENLVGGHYGYTF TGCAGCGTTGAAGAGAACCTTGTTGGGGGTCACTATGGCTACACCTTC few TRBJ1-2 TRBV29-1 -
CASSSILAGDQETQYF TGTGCCAGCAGCTCTATACTAGCGGGGGACCAAGAGACCCAGTACTTC - TRBJ2-5 TRBV11-2 TRBD2
CASSPNLFTSVEQFF TGTGCCAGCAGCCCCAACCTTTTTACTAGCGTTGAGCAGTTCTTC - TRBJ2-1 TRBV7-9 TRBD2
CSVVSGGGEQYF TGCAGCGTCGTTTCCGGCGGCGGCGAGCAGTACTTC - TRBJ2-7 TRBV29-1 -
CASSLVFGTDTEAFF TGTGCCAGCAGCTTAGTGTTTGGGACAGACACTGAAGCTTTCTTT many TRBJ1-1 TRBV7-2 TRBD1
CASSEPGQDVSGANVLTF TGTGCCAGCAGCGAACCGGGACAGGACGTCTCTGGGGCCAACGTCCTGACTTTC once TRBJ2-6 TRBV9 TRBD1
CASSAEGLDTQYF TGTGCCAGCAGCGCCGAGGGATTAGATACGCAGTATTTT few TRBJ2-3 TRBV9 -
CATSRGGGGEQYF TGTGCCACCAGCAGAGGCGGGGGCGGCGAGCAGTACTTC - TRBJ2-7 TRBV15 -
CASSELMGQGNYGYTF TGCGCCAGCAGTGAGTTGATGGGACAGGGGAACTATGGCTACACCTTC - TRBJ1-2 TRBV10-2 TRBD1
CSVAQGRETQYF TGCAGCGTTGCCCAGGGACGGGAGACCCAGTACTTC - TRBJ2-5 TRBV29-1 -
CASSRLSDGAFF TGTGCCAGCAGTAGGCTATCCGACGGGGCTTTCTTT - TRBJ1-1 TRBV2 -
CSGKQSLNTEAFF TGCAGCGGTAAACAGAGTTTGAACACTGAAGCTTTCTTT - TRBJ1-1 TRBV29-1 -
CASSVGLALTDTQYF TGTGCCAGCAGCGTAGGACTAGCACTCACAGATACGCAGTATTTT - TRBJ2-3 TRBV9 TRBD2
CASRPGPGANVLTF TGTGCCAGCAGACCGGGGCCTGGGGCCAACGTCCTGACTTTC few TRBJ2-6 TRBV2 -
CSVSGQMLNTEAFF TGCAGCGTTTCTGGACAGATGTTGAACACTGAAGCTTTCTTT - TRBJ1-1 TRBV29-1 -
CASSFFSGTAVGTQYF TGTGCCAGCAGTTTTTTCAGTGGGACCGCAGTCGGTACGCAGTATTTT - TRBJ2-3 TRBV11-2 -
CASSLGQHYKDDGYTF TGCGCCAGCAGCCTCGGACAGCACTACAAGGATGATGGCTACACCTTC few TRBJ1-2 TRBV5-1 -